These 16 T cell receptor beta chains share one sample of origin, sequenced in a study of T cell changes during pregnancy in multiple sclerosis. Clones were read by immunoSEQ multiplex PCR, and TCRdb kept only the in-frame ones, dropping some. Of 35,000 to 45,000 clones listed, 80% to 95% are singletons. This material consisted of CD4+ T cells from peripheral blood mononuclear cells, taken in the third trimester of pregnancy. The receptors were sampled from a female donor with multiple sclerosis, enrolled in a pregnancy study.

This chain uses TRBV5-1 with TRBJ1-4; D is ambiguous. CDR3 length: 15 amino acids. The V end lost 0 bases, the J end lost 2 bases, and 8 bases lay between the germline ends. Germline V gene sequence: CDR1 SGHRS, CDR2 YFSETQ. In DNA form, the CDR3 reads TGCGCCAGCAGCTTGGTGGCGGATACTAATGAAAAACTGTTTTTT. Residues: CASSLVADTNEKLFF.

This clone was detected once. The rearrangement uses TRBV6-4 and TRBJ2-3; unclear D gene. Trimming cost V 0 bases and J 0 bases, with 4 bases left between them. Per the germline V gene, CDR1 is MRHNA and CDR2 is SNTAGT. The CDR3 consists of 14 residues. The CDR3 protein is CASSDSRSTDTQYF. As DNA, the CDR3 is TGTGCCAGCAGTGACTCGCGAAGCACAGATACGCAGTATTTT.

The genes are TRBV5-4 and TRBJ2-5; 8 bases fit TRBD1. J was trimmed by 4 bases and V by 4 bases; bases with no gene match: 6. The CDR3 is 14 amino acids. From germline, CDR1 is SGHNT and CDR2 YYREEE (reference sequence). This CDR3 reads CASSPQGVAETQYF. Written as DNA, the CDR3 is TGTGCCAGCAGCCCACAGGGGGTAGCAGAGACCCAGTACTTC.

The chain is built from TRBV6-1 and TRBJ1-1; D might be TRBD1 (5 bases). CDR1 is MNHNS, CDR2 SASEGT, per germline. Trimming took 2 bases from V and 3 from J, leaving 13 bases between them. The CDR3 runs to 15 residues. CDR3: CASSESAGWYTEAFF. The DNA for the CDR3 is TGTGCCAGCAGTGAATCTGCAGGGTGGTACACTGAAGCTTTCTTT.

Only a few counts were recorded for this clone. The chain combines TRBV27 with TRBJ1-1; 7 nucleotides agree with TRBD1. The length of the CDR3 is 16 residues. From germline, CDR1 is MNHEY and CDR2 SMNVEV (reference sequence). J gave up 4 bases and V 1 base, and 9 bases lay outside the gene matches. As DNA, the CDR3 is TGTGCCAGCAGTTTATTAACGAGTTCAGGGGGCACTGAAGCTTTCTTT. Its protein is CASSLLTSSGGTEAFF.

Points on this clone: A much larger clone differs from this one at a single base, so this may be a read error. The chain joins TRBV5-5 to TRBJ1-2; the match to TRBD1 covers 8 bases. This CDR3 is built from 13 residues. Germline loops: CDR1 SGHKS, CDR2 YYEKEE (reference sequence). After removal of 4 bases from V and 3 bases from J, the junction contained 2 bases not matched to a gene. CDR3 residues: CASSETGDYGYTF. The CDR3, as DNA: TGTGCCAGCAGCGAGACAGGGGACTATGGCTACACCTTC.

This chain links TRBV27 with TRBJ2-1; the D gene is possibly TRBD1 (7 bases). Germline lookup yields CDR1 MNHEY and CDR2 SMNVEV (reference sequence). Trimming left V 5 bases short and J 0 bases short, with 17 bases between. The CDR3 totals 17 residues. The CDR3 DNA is TGTGCCAGCAGTGGAGGGGGCAGTCTAAGCTCCTACAATGAGCAGTTCTTC. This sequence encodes CASSGGGSLSSYNEQFF.

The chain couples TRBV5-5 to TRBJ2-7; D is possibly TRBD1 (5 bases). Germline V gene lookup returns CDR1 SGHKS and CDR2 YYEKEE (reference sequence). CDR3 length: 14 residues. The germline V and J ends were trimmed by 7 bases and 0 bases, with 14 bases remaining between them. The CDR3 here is CASGDSQDSYEQYF. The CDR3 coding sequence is TGTGCCAGCGGCGACAGCCAGGACTCCTACGAGCAGTACTTC.

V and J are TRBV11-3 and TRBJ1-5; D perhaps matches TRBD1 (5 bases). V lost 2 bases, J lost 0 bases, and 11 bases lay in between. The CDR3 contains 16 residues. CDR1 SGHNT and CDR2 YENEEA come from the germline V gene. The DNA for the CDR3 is TGTGCCAGCAGCTTAACCAGGGCTCTTAGCAATCAGCCCCAGCATTTT. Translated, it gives CASSLTRALSNQPQHF. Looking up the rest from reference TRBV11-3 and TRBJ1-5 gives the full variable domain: EAGVVQSPRYKIIEKKQPVAFWCNPISGHNTLYWYLQNLGQGPELLIRYENEEAVDDSQLPKDRFSAERLKGVDSTLKIQPAELGDSAVYLCASSLTRALSNQPQHFGDGTRLSIL.

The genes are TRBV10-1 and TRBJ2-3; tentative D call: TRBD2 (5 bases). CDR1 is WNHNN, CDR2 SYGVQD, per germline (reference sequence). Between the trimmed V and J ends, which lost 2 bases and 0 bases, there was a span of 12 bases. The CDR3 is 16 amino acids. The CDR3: CASSEKRSPSTDTQYF. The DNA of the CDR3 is TGCGCCAGCAGTGAGAAGCGGAGCCCTAGCACAGATACGCAGTATTTT.

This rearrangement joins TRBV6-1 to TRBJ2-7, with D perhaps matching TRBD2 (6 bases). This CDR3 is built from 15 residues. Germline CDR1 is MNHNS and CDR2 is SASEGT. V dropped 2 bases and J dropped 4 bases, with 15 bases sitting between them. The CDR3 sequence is CASSETGTFPYEQYF. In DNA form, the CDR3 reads TGTGCCAGCAGTGAAACCGGGACTTTCCCATACGAGCAGTACTTC.

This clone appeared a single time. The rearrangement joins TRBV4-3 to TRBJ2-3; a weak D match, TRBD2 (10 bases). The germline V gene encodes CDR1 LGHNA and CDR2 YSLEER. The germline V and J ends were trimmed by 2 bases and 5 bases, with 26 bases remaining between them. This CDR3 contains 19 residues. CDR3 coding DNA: TGCGCCAGCAGCCAATTTTCTCCGGGACAGGGACTAGCGTTAGATACGCAGTATTTT. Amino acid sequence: CASSQFSPGQGLALDTQYF.

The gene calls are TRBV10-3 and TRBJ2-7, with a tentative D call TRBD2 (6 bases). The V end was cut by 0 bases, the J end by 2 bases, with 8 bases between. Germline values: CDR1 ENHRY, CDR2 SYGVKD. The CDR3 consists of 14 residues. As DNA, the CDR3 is TGTGCCATCAGTGAGTCCAGGACTACCTACGAGCAGTACTTC. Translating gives CAISESRTTYEQYF.

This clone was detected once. CDR3 sequence: CASSSPHQGVSSGNTIYF. In DNA form, the CDR3 reads TGTGCCAGCAGCTCCCCACATCAGGGCGTGAGCTCTGGAAACACCATATATTTT. V usage is TRBV28 and J usage is TRBJ1-3; a weak D match, TRBD1 (5 bases). The germline CDR1 and CDR2 sequences are MDHEN and SYDVKM. V lost 6 bases and J 0 bases, leaving 21 bases between the germline ends. The CDR3 contains 18 residues.

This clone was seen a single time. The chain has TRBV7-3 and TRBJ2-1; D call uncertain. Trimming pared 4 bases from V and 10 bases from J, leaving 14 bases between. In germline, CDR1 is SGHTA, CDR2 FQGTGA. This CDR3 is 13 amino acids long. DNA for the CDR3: TGTGCCAGCAGCTCCCCTGACTTAGCCGAGCAGTTCTTC. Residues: CASSSPDLAEQFF.

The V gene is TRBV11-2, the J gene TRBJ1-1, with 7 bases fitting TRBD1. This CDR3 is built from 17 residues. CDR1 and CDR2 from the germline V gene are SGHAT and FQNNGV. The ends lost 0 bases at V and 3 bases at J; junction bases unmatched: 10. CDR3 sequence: CASSLDLGVGGDTEAFF. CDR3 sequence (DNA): TGTGCCAGCAGCTTAGACTTAGGTGTAGGGGGCGACACTGAAGCTTTCTTT.